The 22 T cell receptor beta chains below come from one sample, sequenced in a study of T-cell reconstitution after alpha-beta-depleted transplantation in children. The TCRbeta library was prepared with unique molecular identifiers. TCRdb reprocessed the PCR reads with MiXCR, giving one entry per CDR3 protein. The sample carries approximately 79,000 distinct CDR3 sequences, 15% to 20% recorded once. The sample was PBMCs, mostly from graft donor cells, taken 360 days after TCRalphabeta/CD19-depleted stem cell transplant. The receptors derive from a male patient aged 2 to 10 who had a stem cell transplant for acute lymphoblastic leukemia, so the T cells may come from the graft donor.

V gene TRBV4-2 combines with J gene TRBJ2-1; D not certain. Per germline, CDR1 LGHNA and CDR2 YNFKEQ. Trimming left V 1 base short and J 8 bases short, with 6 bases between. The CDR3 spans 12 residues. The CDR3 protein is CASSQVGYEQFF. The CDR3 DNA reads TGTGCCAGCAGCCAAGTAGGGTATGAGCAGTTCTTC.

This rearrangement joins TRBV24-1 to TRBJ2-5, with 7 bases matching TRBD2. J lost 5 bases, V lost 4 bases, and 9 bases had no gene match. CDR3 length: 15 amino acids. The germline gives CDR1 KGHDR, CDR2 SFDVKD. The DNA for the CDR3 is TGTGCCACCAGTGACAAGAGGACTAGAGGGGAGACCCAGTACTTC. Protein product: CATSDKRTRGETQYF.

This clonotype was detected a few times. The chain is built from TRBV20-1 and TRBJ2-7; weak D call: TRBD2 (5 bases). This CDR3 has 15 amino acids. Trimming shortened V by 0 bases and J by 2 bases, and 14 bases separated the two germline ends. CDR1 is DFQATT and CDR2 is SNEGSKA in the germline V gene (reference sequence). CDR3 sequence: CSARDGSEGPYEQYF. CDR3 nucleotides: TGCAGTGCTAGAGATGGGTCAGAGGGTCCCTACGAGCAGTACTTC.

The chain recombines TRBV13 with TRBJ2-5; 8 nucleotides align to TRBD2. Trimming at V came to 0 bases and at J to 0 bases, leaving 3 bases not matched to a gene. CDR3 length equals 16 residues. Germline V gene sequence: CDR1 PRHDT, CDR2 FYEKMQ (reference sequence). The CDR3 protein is CASSLGLAGNQETQYF. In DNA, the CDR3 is TGTGCCAGCAGCTTAGGTTTAGCGGGAAACCAAGAGACCCAGTACTTC.

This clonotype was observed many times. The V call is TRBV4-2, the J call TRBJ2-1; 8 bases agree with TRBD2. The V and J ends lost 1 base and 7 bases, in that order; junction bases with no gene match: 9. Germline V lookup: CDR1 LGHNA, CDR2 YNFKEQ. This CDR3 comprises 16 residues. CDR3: CASSQVLAGSKNEQFF. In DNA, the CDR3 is TGTGCCAGCAGCCAAGTATTAGCGGGATCGAAGAATGAGCAGTTCTTC.

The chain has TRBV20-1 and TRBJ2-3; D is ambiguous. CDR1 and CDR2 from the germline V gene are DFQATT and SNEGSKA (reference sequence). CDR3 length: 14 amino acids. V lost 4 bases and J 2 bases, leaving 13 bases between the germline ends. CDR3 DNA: TGCAGTGCTACTGAGGACCCCCACACAGATACGCAGTATTTT. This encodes CSATEDPHTDTQYF.

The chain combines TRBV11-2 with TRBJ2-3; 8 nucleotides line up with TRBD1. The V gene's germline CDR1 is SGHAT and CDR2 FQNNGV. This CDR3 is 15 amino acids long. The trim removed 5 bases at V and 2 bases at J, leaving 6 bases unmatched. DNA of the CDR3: TGTGCCAGCAGCCATCCGGGACAGGTCACAGATACGCAGTATTTT. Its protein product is CASSHPGQVTDTQYF.

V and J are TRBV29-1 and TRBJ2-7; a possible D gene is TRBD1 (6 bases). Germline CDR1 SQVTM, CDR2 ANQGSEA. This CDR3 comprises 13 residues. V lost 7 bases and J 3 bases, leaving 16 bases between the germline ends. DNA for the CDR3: TGCAGCGCCCGACAGGTCAGCGGCTACGAGCAGTACTTC. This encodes CSARQVSGYEQYF.

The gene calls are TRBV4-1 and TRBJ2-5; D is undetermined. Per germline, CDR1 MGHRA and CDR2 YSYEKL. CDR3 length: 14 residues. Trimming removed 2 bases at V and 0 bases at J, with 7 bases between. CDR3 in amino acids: CASSQIPYQETQYF. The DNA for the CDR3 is TGCGCCAGCAGCCAAATCCCCTACCAAGAGACCCAGTACTTC.

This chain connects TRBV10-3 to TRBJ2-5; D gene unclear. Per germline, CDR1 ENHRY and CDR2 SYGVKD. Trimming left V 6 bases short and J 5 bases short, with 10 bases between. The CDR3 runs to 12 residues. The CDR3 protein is CAIRERWETQYF. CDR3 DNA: TGTGCCATCAGGGAACGGTGGGAGACCCAGTACTTC.

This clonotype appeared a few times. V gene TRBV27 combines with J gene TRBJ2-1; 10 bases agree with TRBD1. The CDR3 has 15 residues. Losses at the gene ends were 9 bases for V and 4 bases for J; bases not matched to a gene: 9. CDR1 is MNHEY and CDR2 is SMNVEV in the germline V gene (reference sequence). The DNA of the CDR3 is TGTGCCAGTAAGAGAGGGACAGGGGATTACAATGAGCAGTTCTTC. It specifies CASKRGTGDYNEQFF.

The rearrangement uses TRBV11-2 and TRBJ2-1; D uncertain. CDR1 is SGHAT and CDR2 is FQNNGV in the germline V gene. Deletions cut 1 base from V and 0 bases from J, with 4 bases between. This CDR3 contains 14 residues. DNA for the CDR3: TGTGCCAGCAGCTTAGTAAGCTCCTACAATGAGCAGTTCTTC. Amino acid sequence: CASSLVSSYNEQFF.

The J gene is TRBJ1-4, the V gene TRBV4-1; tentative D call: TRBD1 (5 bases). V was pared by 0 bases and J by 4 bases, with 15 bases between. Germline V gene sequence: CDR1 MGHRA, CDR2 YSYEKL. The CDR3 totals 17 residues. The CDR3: CASSQDHQTESNEKLFF. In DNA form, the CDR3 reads TGCGCCAGCAGCCAAGATCACCAGACAGAAAGTAATGAAAAACTGTTTTTT.

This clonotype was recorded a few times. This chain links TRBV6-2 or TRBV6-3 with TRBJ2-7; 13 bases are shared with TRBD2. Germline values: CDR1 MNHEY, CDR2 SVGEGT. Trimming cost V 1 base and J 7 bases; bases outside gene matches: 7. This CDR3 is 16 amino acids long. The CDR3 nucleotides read TGTGCCAGCAGTTACTTCGGACTAGCGGGAGTAAGTGAGCAGTACTTC. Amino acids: CASSYFGLAGVSEQYF.

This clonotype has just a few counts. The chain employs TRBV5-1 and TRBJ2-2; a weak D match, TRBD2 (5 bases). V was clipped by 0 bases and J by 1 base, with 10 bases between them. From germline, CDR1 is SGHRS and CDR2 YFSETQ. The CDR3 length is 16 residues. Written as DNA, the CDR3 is TGCGCCAGCAGCTTGGCCCGACTAATGAACACCGGGGAGCTGTTTTTT. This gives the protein CASSLARLMNTGELFF.

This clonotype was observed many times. CDR3 region: CASSQDRGADTQYF. The CDR3 DNA reads TGTGCCAGCAGCCAGGACAGGGGTGCAGATACGCAGTATTTT. The chain carries TRBV4-2 and TRBJ2-3; 9 nucleotides match TRBD1. The J segment lost 4 bases and the V segment lost 3 bases, leaving 2 bases of the junction unmatched. The CDR3 loop spans 14 amino acids. CDR1 LGHNA and CDR2 YNFKEQ come from the germline V gene.

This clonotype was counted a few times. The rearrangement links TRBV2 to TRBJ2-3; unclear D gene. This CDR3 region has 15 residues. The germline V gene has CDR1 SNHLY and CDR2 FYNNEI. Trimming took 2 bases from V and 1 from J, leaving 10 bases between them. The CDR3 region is CASSERSRRTDTQYF. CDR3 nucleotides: TGTGCCAGCAGTGAACGTAGCAGACGCACAGATACGCAGTATTTT.

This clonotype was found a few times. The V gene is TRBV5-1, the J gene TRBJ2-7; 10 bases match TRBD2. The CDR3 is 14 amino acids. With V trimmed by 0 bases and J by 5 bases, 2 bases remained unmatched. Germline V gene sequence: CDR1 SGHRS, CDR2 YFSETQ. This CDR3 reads CASSLGSGRDEQYF. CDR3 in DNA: TGCGCCAGCAGCTTGGGCAGCGGGAGGGACGAGCAGTACTTC.

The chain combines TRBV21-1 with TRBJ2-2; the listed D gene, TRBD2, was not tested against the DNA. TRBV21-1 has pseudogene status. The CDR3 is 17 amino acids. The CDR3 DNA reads TGTGCCAGCAGCAAAGGGGGGGCAGGGCCGTTGACCGGGGAGCTGTTTTTT. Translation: CASSKGGAGPLTGELFF.

CDR3 coding DNA: TGTGCCAGCAGTTTCGCCGGAGGGCGGGGCACAGATACGCAGTATTTT. This codes for CASSFAGGRGTDTQYF. The V and J genes are TRBV27 and TRBJ2-3; weak D call: TRBD2 (6 bases). In germline, CDR1 is MNHEY, CDR2 SMNVEV (reference sequence). The CDR3 consists of 16 residues. V lost 3 bases and J 1 base, leaving 14 bases between the germline ends.

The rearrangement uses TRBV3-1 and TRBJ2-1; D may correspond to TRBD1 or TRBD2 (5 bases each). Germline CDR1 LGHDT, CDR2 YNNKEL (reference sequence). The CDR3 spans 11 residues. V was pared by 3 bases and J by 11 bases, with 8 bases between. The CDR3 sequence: CASSQSGQQFF. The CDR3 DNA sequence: TGTGCCAGCAGCCAGTCGGGACAGCAGTTCTTC.

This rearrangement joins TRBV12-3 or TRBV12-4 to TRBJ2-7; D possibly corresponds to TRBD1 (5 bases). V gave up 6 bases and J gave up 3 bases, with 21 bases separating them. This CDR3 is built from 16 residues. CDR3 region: CASSAGQPCYLYEQYF. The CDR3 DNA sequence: TGTGCCAGCAGCGCAGGACAACCATGTTACCTCTACGAGCAGTACTTC.